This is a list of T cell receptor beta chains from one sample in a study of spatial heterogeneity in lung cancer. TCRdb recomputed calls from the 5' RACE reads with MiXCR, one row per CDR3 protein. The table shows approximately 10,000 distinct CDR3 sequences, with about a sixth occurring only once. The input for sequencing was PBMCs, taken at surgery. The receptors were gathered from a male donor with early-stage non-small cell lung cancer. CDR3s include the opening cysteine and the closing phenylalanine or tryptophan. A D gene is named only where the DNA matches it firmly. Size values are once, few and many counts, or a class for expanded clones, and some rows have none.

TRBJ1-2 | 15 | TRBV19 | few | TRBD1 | CASSKLTGGNYGYTF | TGTGCCAGTAGCAAATTGACAGGGGGGAACTATGGCTACACCTTC
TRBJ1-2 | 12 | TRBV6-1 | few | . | CASSRGYYGYTF | TGTGCCAGCAGTCGGGGCTACTATGGCTACACCTTC
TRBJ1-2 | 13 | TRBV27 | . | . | CASSLSTGYGYTF | TGTGCCAGCAGTTTATCAACCGGCTATGGCTACACCTTC
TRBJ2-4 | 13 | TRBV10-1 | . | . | CASSDHRGNIQYF | TGCGCCAGCAGTGACCACCGAGGGAACATTCAGTACTTC
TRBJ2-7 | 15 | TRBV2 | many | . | CASTGGSGTGNEQYF | TGTGCCAGCACCGGGGGTTCGGGAACTGGGAACGAGCAGTACTTC
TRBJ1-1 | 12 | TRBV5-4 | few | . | CASSTTDTEAFF | TGTGCCAGCAGCACTACGGACACTGAAGCTTTCTTT
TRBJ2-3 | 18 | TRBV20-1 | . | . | CSARDVNRLRQGTDTQYF | TGCAGTGCTAGAGATGTGAACCGTTTAAGACAGGGCACAGATACGCAGTATTTT
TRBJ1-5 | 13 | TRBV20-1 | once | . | CSALGGSNQPQHF | TGCAGTGCCTTGGGGGGTAGCAATCAGCCCCAGCATTTT
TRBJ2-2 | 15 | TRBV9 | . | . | CASSVDSRGGGELFF | TGTGCCAGCAGCGTAGATAGTAGGGGAGGCGGGGAGCTGTTTTTT
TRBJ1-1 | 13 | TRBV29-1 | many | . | CSVGARQNTEAFF | TGCAGCGTTGGGGCCAGGCAGAACACTGAAGCTTTCTTT
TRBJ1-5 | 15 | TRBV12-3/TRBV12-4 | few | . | CASSPDRVSNQPQHF | TGTGCCAGCAGCCCCGATAGGGTCAGCAATCAGCCCCAGCATTTT
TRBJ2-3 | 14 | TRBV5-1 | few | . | CASRLEGSTDTQYF | TGCGCCAGTCGACTCGAGGGAAGCACAGATACGCAGTATTTT
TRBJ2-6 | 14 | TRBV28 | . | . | CASSPSSGANVLTF | TGTGCCAGCAGTCCCAGCTCTGGGGCCAACGTCCTGACTTTC
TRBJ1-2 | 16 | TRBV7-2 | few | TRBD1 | CASSKGGGQALYGYTF | TGTGCCAGCAGTAAGGGGGGAGGACAGGCCCTCTATGGCTACACCTTC
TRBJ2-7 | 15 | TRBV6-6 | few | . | CASRYSLQGSYEQYF | TGTGCCAGCAGATACTCACTACAGGGATCCTACGAGCAGTACTTC
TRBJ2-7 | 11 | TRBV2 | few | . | CASDSGYEQYF | TGTGCCAGCGATAGCGGCTACGAGCAGTACTTC
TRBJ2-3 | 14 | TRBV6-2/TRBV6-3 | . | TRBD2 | CASRDGLATDTQYF | TGTGCCAGCAGAGATGGACTAGCCACAGATACGCAGTATTTT
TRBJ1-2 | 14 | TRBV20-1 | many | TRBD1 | CSASVQTGRYGYTF | TGCAGTGCTTCCGTTCAGACAGGGCGCTATGGCTACACCTTC
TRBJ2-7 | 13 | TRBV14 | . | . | CASSQVPRGEQYF | TGTGCCAGCAGCCAAGTCCCGCGAGGCGAGCAGTACTTC
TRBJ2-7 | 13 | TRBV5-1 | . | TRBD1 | CASSSRDRGEQYF | TGCGCCAGCAGCTCCCGGGACAGGGGCGAGCAGTACTTC
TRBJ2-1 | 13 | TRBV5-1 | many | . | CASSLVGGNEQFF | TGCGCCAGCAGCTTGGTTGGGGGCAATGAGCAGTTCTTC
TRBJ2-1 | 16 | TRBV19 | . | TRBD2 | CASSIGGGRAENEQFF | TGTGCCAGTAGTATAGGGGGCGGGAGGGCCGAAAATGAGCAGTTCTTC
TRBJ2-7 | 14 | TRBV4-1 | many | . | CASSPLGSLYEQYF | TGCGCCAGCAGCCCCCTGGGTAGCTTGTACGAGCAGTACTTC
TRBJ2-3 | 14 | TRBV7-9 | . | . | CASSSPSTTDTQYF | TGTGCCAGCAGCTCTCCCTCGACCACAGATACGCAGTATTTT
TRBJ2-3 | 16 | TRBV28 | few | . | CASSLSADPSTDTQYF | TGTGCCAGCAGTTTATCAGCGGACCCTAGCACAGATACGCAGTATTTT
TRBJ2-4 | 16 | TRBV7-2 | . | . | CASSPWGGLAKNIQYF | TGTGCCAGCAGCCCGTGGGGGGGCTTAGCCAAAAACATTCAGTACTTC
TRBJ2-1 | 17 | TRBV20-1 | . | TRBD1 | CSARDSHGTGGYNEQFF | TGCAGTGCTAGAGATAGCCACGGGACAGGGGGTTACAATGAGCAGTTCTTC
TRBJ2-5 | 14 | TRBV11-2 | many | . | CASSDRDHWETQYF | TGTGCCAGCAGCGACCGAGATCACTGGGAGACCCAGTACTTC
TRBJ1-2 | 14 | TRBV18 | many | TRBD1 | CASSRGTVNYGYTF | TGTGCCAGCTCTCGCGGGACAGTTAACTATGGCTACACCTTC
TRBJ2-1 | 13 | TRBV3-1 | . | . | CASSRNPLGEQFF | TGTGCCAGCAGCCGTAATCCCTTAGGGGAGCAGTTCTTC
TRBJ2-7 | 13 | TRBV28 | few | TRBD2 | CASSLIAGGPGYF | TGTGCCAGCAGTTTAATAGCGGGAGGGCCTGGGTACTTC
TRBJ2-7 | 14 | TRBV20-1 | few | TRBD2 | CSAPGLATAYEQYF | TGCAGTGCCCCGGGACTAGCGACCGCCTACGAGCAGTACTTC
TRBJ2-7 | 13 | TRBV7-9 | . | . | CASSGTGGYEQYF | TGTGCCAGCAGCGGGACTGGGGGCTACGAGCAGTACTTC
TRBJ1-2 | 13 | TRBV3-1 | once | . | CASSQFVRGSYTF | TGTGCCAGCAGCCAATTTGTGAGGGGAAGCTACACCTTC
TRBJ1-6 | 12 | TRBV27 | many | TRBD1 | CASRTGYGPLHF | TGTGCCAGCAGGACAGGGTACGGACCCCTCCACTTT
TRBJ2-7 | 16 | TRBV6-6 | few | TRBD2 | CASRGGTSGRPYEQYF | TGTGCCAGCAGGGGAGGGACTAGCGGGAGACCCTACGAGCAGTACTTC